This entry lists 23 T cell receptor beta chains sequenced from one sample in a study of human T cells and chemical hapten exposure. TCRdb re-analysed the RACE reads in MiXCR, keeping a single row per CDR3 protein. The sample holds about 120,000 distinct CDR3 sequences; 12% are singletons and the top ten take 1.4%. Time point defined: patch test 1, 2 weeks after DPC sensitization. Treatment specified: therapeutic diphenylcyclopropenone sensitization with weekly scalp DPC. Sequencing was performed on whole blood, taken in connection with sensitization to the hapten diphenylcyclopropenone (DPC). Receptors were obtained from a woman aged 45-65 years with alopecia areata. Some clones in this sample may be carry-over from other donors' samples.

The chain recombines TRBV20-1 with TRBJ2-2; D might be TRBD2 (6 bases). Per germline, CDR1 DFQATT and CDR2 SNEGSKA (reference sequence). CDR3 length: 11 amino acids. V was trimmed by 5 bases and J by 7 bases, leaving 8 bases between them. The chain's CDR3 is CSAGGIGELFF. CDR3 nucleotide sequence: TGCAGTGCTGGGGGGATCGGGGAGCTGTTTTTT.

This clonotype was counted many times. CDR3: CASRNRQVNQPQHF. DNA for the CDR3: TGTGCCAGCAGAAATCGGCAGGTGAATCAGCCCCAGCATTTT. The chain uses TRBV6-2 or TRBV6-3 and TRBJ1-5; D unresolved. CDR1 and CDR2 (germline): MNHEY, SVGEGT. Deletions cut 6 bases from V and 4 bases from J, with 13 bases between. There are 14 residues in the CDR3.

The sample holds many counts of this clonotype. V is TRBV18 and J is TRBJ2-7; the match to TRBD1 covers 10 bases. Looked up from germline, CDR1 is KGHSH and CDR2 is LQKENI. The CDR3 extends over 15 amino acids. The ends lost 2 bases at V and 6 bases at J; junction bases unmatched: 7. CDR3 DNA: TGTGCCAGCTCACCATCGGAGACAGGGGGCGGCGAGCAGTACTTC. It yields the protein CASSPSETGGGEQYF. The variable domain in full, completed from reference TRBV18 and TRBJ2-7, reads NAGVMQNPRHLVRRRGQEARLRCSPMKGHSHVYWYRQLPEEGLKFMVYLQKENIIDESGMPKERFSAEFPKEGPSILRIQQVVRGDSAAYFCASSPSETGGGEQYFGPGTRLTVT.

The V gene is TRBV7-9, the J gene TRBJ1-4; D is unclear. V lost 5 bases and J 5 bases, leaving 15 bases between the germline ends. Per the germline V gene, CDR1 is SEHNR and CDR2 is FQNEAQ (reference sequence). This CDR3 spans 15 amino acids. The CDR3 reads CASSPRAGGNEKLFF. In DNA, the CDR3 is TGTGCCAGCAGCCCGAGGGCGGGCGGGAATGAAAAACTGTTTTTT.

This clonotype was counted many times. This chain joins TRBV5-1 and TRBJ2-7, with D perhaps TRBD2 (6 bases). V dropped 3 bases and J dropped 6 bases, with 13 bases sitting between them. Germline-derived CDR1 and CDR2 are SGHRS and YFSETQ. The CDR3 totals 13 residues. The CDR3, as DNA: TGCGCCAGCAGCTCAGCGGGCTCCCGCGAGCAGTACTTC. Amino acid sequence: CASSSAGSREQYF.

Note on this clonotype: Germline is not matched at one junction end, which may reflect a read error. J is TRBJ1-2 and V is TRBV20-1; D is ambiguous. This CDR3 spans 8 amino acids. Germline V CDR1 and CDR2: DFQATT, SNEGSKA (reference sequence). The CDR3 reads CSATVLSF. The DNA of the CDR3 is TGCAGTGCTACTGTGCTAAGCTTC.

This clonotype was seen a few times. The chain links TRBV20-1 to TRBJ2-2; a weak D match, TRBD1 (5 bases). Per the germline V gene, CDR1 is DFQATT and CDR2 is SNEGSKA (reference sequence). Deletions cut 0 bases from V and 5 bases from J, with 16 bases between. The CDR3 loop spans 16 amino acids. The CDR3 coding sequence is TGCAGTGCTAGAGATCGAGATAGTCCAGGGACCGGGGAGCTGTTTTTT. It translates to CSARDRDSPGTGELFF.

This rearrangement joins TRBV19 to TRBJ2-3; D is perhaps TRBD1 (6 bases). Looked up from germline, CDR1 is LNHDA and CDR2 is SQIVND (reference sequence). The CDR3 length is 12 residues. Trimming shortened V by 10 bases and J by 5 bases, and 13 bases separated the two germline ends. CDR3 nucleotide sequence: TGTGCCACCAGGACAGAGGGAGATACGCAGTATTTT. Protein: CATRTEGDTQYF.

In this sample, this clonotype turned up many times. CDR3 DNA: TGTGCCAGCAGCGGGACGCACGATGGCTACACCTTC. Encoded protein: CASSGTHDGYTF. The rearrangement links TRBV28 to TRBJ1-2, with a weak D call TRBD1 (5 bases). V dropped 6 bases and J dropped 6 bases, with 11 bases sitting between them. The germline gives CDR1 MDHEN, CDR2 SYDVKM. The CDR3 consists of 12 residues.

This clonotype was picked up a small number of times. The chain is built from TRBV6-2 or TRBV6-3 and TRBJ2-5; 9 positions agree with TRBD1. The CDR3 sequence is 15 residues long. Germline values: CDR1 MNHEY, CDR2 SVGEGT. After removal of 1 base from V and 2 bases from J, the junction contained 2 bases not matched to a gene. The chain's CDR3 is CASSYWGQGQETQYF. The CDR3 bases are TGTGCCAGCAGTTACTGGGGACAGGGACAAGAGACCCAGTACTTC.

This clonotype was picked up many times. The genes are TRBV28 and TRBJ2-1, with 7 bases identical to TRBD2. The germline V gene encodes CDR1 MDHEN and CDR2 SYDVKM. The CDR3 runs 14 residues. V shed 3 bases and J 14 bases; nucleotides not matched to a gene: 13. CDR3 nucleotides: TGTGCCAGCAGTTTGGAGACTAGCCTCCTAGGGAAGTTCTTC. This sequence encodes CASSLETSLLGKFF.

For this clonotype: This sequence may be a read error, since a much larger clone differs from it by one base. CDR3 sequence reads: CGARDVSQFF. The CDR3 nucleotides read TGCGGTGCTAGAGACGTATCTCAGTTCTTC. The chain combines TRBV20-1 with TRBJ2-1, with D unresolved. Germline V gene data show CDR1 as DFQATT and CDR2 as SNEGSKA (reference sequence). CDR3 length: 10 amino acids.

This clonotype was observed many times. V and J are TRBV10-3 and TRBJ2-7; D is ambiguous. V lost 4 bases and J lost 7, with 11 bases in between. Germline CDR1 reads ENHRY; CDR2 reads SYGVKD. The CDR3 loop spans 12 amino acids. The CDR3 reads CAISGTQEEQYF. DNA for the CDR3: TGTGCCATCAGTGGTACGCAGGAGGAGCAGTACTTC.

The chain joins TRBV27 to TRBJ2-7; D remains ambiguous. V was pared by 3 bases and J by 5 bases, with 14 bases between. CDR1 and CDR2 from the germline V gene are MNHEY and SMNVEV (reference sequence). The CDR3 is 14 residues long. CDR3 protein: CASSLQLSRDEQYF. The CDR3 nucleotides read TGTGCCAGCAGTTTGCAGCTCTCGAGAGACGAGCAGTACTTC.

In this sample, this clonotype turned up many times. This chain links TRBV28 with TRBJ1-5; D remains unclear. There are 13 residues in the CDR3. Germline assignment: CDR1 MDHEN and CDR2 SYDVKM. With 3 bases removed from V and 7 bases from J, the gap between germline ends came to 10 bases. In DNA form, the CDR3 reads TGTGCCAGCAGTTTTAGCGGTATACAGCCCCAGCATTTT. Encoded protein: CASSFSGIQPQHF.

CDR3 amino acids: CARSTGLAGSYEQYF. In DNA form, the CDR3 reads TGTGCCAGAAGCACCGGACTAGCGGGGTCCTACGAGCAGTACTTC. The chain couples TRBV5-3 to TRBJ2-7; TRBD2 matches 12 bases. TRBV5-3 is sorted into the ORF group, with uncertain function. The CDR3 extends over 15 amino acids. J gave up 1 base and V 4 bases, and 3 bases lay outside the gene matches.

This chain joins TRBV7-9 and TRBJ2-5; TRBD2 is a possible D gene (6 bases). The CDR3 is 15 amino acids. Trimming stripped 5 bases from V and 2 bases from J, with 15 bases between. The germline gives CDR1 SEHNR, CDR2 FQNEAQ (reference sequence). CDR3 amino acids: CASSPAGTSQETQYF. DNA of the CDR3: TGTGCCAGCAGCCCCGCGGGGACTTCACAAGAGACCCAGTACTTC.

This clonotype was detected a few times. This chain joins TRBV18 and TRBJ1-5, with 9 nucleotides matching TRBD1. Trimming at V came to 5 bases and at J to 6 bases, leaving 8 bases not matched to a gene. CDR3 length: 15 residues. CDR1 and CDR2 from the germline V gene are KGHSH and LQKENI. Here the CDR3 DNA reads TGTGCCAGCTCAGCGGGACAGGGAATCGCTCAGCCCCAGCATTTT. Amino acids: CASSAGQGIAQPQHF.

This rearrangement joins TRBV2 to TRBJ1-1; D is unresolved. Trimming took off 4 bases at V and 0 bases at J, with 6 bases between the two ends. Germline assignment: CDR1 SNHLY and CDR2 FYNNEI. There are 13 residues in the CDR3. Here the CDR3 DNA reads TGTGCCAGCAGTGCCGGCATGAACACTGAAGCTTTCTTT. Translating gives CASSAGMNTEAFF.

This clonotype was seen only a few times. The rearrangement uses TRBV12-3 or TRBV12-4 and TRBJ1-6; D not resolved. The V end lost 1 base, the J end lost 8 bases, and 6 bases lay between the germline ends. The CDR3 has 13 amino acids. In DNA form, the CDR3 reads TGTGCCAGCAGTTTAGTGGCGGATTCACCCCTCCACTTT. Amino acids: CASSLVADSPLHF.

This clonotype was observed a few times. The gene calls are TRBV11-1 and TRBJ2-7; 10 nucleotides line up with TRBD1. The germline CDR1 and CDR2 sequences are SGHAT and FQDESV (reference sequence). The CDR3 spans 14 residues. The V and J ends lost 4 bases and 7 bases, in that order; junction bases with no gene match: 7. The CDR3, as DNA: TGTGCCAGCAGCTCCAGACAGGGGGCAAAGGAGCAGTACTTC. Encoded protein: CASSSRQGAKEQYF.

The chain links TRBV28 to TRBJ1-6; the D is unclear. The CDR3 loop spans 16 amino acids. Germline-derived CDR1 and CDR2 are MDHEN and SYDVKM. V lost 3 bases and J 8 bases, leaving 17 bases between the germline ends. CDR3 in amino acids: CASSFTLRNHYSPLHF. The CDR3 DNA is TGTGCCAGCAGTTTCACCCTGAGGAACCATTATTCACCCCTCCACTTT.

CDR3 region: CASSTYSRVSEAFF. In DNA form, the CDR3 reads TGTGCCAGCAGTACTTACTCGAGGGTGTCGGAAGCTTTCTTT. The V gene is TRBV6-2 or TRBV6-3, the J gene TRBJ1-1; D is ambiguous. There are 14 residues in the CDR3. Germline CDR1 and CDR2: MNHEY and SVGEGT. Trimming cost V 5 bases and J 8 bases, with 18 bases left between them.